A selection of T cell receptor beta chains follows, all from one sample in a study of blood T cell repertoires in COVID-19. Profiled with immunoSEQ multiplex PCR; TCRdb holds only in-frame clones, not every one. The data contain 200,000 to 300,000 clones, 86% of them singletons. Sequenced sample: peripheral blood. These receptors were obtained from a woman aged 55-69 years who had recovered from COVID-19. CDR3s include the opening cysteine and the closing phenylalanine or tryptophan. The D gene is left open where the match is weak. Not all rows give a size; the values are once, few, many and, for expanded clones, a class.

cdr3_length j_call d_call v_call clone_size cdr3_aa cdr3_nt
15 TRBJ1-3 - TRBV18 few CASSPRLIRGNTIYF TGTGCCAGCTCACCACGGCTGATCAGAGGAAACACCATATATTTT
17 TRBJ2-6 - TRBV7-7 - CASSPLAPTLGANVLTF TGTGCTAGCAGCCCCTTAGCGCCGACACTCGGGGCCAACGTCCTGACTTTC
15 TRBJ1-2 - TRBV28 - CASSLSRPGFFGYTF TGTGCCAGCAGTTTATCCCGACCCGGGTTTTTTGGCTACACCTTC
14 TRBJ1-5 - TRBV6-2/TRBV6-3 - CASSLLRQDQPQHF TGTGCCAGCAGTTTGCTCAGACAGGATCAGCCCCAGCATTTT
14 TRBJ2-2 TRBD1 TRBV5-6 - CASSSTGGSGELFF TGTGCCAGCAGCTCTACAGGGGGCTCCGGGGAGCTGTTTTTT
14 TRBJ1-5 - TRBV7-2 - CASSLGQRNQPQHF TGTGCCAGCAGCTTAGGACAGCGCAATCAGCCCCAGCATTTT
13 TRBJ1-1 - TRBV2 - CASNVQVFTEAFF TGTGCCAGCAACGTGCAGGTCTTTACTGAAGCTTTCTTT
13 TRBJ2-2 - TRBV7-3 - CASSPSGDRELFF TGTGCCAGCAGCCCATCGGGGGACCGGGAGCTGTTTTTT
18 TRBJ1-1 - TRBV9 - CASARGIGAGDENTEAFF TGTGCCAGCGCTCGGGGGATCGGGGCTGGGGACGAGAACACTGAAGCTTTCTTT
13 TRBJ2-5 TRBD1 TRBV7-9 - CASRDRGQETQYF TGTGCCAGCAGGGACAGGGGCCAAGAGACCCAGTACTTC
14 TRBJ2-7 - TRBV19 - CASSRDREVFEQYF TGTGCCAGTAGCCGTGACAGGGAGGTATTCGAGCAGTACTTC
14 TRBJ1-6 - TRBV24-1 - CATSVLVRNSPLHF TGTGCCACCAGTGTATTAGTACGCAATTCACCCCTCCACTTT
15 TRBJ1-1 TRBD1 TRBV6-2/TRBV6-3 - CASSYLGQGETEAFF TGTGCCAGCAGTTACCTGGGACAGGGAGAAACTGAAGCTTTCTTT
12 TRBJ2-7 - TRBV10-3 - CAMADTSYEQYF TGTGCCATGGCGGACACCTCCTACGAGCAGTACTTC
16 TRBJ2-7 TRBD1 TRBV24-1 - CATSDSGDRVGYEQYF TGTGCCACCAGTGATAGCGGGGACAGGGTAGGCTACGAGCAGTACTTC
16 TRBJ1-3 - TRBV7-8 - CASSLVAGGFGNTIYF TGTGCCAGCAGCTTAGTTGCTGGGGGCTTTGGAAACACCATATATTTT
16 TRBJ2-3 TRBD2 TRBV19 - CASRGRSGGSSDTQYF TGTGCCAGTAGAGGTAGAAGCGGGGGGTCTTCAGATACGCAGTATTTT
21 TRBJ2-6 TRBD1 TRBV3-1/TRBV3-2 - CASSQERGTGEGYSGANVLTF TGTGCCAGCAGCCAAGAAAGGGGGACAGGGGAGGGCTACTCTGGGGCCAACGTCCTGACTTTC
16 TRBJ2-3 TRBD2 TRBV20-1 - CSASRGAGDRTDTQYF TGCAGTGCTAGTCGCGGAGCGGGGGACCGCACAGATACGCAGTATTTT
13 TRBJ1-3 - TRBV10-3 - CATGTSTGNTIYF TGTGCCACTGGGACAAGCACTGGAAACACCATATATTTT
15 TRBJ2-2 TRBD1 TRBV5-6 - CASSALQGAGGELFF TGTGCCAGCAGCGCCCTTCAGGGGGCCGGCGGGGAGCTGTTTTTT
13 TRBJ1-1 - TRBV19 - CASSPGQGLEAFF TGTGCCAGTAGTCCGGGTCAGGGACTTGAAGCTTTCTTT
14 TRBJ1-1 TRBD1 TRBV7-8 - CASSLTGAATEAFF TGTGCCAGCAGCCTGACAGGGGCGGCCACTGAAGCTTTCTTT
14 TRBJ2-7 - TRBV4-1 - CASSQVFSSYEQYF TGCGCCAGCAGCCAAGTATTTTCCTCCTACGAGCAGTACTTC
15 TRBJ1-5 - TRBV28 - CASSFTRGFNQPQHF TGTGCCAGCAGCTTCACCAGGGGTTTCAATCAGCCCCAGCATTTT
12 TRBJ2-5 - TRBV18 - CASSPRDETQYF TGTGCCAGCTCACCTCGGGATGAGACCCAGTACTTC
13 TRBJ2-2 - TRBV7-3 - CASSPQGTGELFF TGTGCCAGCAGCCCACAGGGAACCGGGGAGCTGTTTTTT
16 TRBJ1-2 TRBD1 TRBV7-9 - CASTHSGGRLFYGYTF TGTGCCAGCACACATTCAGGGGGGCGTTTGTTCTATGGCTACACCTTC
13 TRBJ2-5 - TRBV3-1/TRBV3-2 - CASSQRNQETQYF TGTGCCAGCAGCCAGAGAAACCAAGAGACCCAGTACTTC
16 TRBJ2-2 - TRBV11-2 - CASSLDRGLYTGELFF TGTGCCAGCAGCTTAGATCGAGGACTGTACACCGGGGAGCTGTTTTTT
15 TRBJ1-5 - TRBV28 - CASSLGGGSNQPQHF TGTGCCAGCAGTTTAGGGGGCGGGAGCAATCAGCCCCAGCATTTT
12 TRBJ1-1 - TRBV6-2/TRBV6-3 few CASSYKGFEAFF TGTGCCAGCAGTTACAAGGGGTTTGAAGCTTTCTTT
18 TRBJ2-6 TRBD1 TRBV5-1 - CASSPTTGGGSGANVLTF TGCGCCAGCAGCCCGACAACAGGGGGCGGGTCTGGGGCCAACGTCCTGACTTTC